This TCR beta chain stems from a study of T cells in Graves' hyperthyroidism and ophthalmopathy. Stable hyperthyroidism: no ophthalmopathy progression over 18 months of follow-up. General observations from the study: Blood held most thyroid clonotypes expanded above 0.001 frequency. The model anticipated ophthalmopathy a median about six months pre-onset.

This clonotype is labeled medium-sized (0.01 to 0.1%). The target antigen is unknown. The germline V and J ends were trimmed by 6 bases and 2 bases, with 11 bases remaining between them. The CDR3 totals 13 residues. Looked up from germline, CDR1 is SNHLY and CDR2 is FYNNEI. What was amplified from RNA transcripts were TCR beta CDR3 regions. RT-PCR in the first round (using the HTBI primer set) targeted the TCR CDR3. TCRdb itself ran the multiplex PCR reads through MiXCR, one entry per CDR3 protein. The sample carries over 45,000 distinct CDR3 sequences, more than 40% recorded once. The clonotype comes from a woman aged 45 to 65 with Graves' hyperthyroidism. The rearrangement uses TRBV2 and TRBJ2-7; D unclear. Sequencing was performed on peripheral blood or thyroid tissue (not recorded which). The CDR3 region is CASRQDITYEQYF. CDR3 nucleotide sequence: TGTGCCAGCAGGCAAGACATTACCTACGAGCAGTACTTC.